The text below deals with one TCR beta chain. Its specificity is not known. Compared with germline, one end of the junction differs, possibly owing to a read error. The germline gives CDR1 KGHSH, CDR2 LQKENI. The CDR3 contains 12 residues. The data were taken from a study of blood T cells in healthy people across ages. Study-wide findings and caveats: It was not possible, with unsorted PBMCs, to conclusively compare naive and antigen-experienced cells. Age advanced and TCR beta diversity per million T cells fell, roughly linearly.

With a J-beta primer mix and a sample-barcoded 5' primer, a second PCR ran about 7 to 11 cycles. In TCRdb, the 5' RACE reads were re-called with MiXCR into one record per CDR3 protein. The sample includes roughly 800,000 distinct CDR3 sequences, 25% to 30% of them seen just once. These records were also assigned to another study, of T cells of mothers and their children.

The chain uses TRBV18 and TRBJ2-4; 8 nucleotides line up with TRBD1. This receptor was obtained from a boy aged 5-17 years in good health. The sequencing input was blood. This chain's CDR3 is CASSPKADRVVF. In nucleotides, the CDR3 is TGTGCCAGCTCACCGAAGGCGGACAGGGTAGTCTTC. Based on the CDR3 plus reference TRBV18 and TRBJ2-4, the full variable domain is NAGVMQNPRHLVRRRGQEARLRCSPMKGHSHVYWYRQLPEEGLKFMVYLQKENIIDESGMPKERFSAEFPKEGPSILRIQQVVRGDSAAYFCASSPKADRVVFGAGTRLSVL.